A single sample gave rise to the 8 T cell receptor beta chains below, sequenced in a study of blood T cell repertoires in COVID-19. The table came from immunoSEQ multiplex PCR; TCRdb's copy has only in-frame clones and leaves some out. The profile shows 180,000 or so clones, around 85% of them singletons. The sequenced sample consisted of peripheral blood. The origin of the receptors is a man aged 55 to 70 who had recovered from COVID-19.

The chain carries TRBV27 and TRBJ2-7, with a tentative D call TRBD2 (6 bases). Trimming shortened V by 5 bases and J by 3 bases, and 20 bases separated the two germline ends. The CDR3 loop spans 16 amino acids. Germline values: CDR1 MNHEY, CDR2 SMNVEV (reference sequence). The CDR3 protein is CASSPFLWDSYYEQYF. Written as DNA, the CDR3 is TGTGCCAGCAGTCCGTTCTTATGGGACTCGTACTACGAGCAGTACTTC.

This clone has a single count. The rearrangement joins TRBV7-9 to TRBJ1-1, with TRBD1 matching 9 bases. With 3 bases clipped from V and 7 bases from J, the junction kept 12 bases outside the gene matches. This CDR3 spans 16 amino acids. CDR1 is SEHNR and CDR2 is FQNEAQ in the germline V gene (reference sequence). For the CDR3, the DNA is TGTGCCAGCAGCTTGAGGGGGGGACAGGGCATTGATGAAGCTTTCTTT. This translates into CASSLRGGQGIDEAFF.

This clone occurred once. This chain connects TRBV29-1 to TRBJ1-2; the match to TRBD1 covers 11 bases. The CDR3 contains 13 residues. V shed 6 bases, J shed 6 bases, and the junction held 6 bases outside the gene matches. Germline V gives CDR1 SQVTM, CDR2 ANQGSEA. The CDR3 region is CSVGTGGSDGYTF. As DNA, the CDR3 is TGCAGCGTGGGGACAGGGGGGTCGGATGGCTACACCTTC.

CDR3 region: CASSPGGGEKLFF. CDR3 bases: TGTGCCAGCAGCCCCGGGGGGGGCGAAAAACTGTTTTTT. The rearrangement uses TRBV3-1 (or the pseudogene TRBV3-2) and TRBJ1-4, with D possibly being TRBD1 (6 bases). Germline lookup yields CDR1 LGHDT and CDR2 YNNKEL (reference sequence). The CDR3 sequence is 13 residues long. V was clipped by 4 bases and J by 8 bases, with 11 bases between them.

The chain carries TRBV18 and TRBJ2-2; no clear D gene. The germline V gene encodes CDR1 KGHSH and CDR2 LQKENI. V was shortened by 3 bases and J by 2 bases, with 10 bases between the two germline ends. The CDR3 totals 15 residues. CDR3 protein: CASSPSRTNTGELFF. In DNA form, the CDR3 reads TGTGCCAGCTCACCTAGCAGAACCAACACCGGGGAGCTGTTTTTT.

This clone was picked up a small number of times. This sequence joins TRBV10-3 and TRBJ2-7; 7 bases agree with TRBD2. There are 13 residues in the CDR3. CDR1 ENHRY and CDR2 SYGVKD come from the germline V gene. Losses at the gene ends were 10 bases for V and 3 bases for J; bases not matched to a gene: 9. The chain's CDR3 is CANKRGDGYEQYF. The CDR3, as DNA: TGTGCCAACAAGCGGGGAGACGGCTACGAGCAGTACTTC.

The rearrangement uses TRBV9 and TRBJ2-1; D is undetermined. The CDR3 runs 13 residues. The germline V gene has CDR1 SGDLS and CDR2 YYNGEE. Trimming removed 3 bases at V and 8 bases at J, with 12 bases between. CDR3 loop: CASSGAIPHEQFF. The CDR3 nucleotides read TGTGCCAGCAGCGGGGCCATCCCCCATGAGCAGTTCTTC.

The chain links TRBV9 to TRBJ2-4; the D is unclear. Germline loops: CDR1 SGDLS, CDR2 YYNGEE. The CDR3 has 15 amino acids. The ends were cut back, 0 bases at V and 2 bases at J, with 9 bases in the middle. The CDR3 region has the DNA TGTGCCAGCAGCGTAGAGCGACGCCCCAAAAACATTCAGTACTTC. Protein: CASSVERRPKNIQYF. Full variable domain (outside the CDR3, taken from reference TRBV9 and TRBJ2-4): DSGVTQTPKHLITATGQRVTLRCSPRSGDLSVYWYQQSLDQGLQFLIQYYNGEERAKGNILERFSAQQFPDLHSELNLSSLELGDSALYFCASSVERRPKNIQYFGAGTRLSVL.